The 30 T cell receptor beta chains listed next were all sequenced from one sample in a study of blood T cell repertoires in COVID-19. Here immunoSEQ multiplex PCR was the method, and the copy in TCRdb shows in-frame clones only, minus some. The sample includes more than 250,000 clones, approximately 80% of them seen just once. What was sequenced was PBMCs or T cells enriched from blood (not recorded which). These receptors all stem from a man between 40 and 49 years old who had been exposed to COVID-19.

This chain uses TRBV29-1 with TRBJ1-2, with 8 bases identical to TRBD1. The V segment lost 7 bases and the J segment 2 bases; nucleotides outside the gene matches: 9. The CDR3 has 14 residues. Germline assignment: CDR1 SQVTM and CDR2 ANQGSEA. DNA of the CDR3: TGCAGCGCTCGTTTACAGGGGGACAACTATGGCTACACCTTC. Encoded protein: CSARLQGDNYGYTF.

CDR3 nucleotides: TGCGCCAGCAGCCAAGAGGGTGCAAGGGGTGGTGGCTACACCTTC. This sequence encodes CASSQEGARGGGYTF. The J gene is TRBJ1-2, the V gene TRBV4-1; the D gene is possibly TRBD1 (5 bases). Trimming left V 0 bases short and J 7 bases short, with 15 bases between. The CDR3 length is 15 residues. Germline V gene lookup returns CDR1 MGHRA and CDR2 YSYEKL.

V gene TRBV10-2 combines with J gene TRBJ2-2, with 11 bases that match TRBD2. The germline CDR1 and CDR2 sequences are WSHSY and SAAADI. The CDR3 runs to 15 residues. With V trimmed by 8 bases and J by 2 bases, 4 bases remained unmatched. This CDR3 reads CASFLAGGNTGELFF. The CDR3 coding sequence is TGCGCCAGCTTTCTAGCGGGAGGCAACACCGGGGAGCTGTTTTTT.

Only a few counts were recorded for this clone. The V call is TRBV29-1, the J call TRBJ1-3, with 9 positions matching TRBD1. Germline lookup yields CDR1 SQVTM and CDR2 ANQGSEA. J lost 8 bases, V lost 4 bases, and 9 bases had no gene match. The CDR3 sequence is 14 residues long. CDR3 region: CSVVSRDRGDTIYF. The CDR3 DNA follows: TGCAGCGTTGTAAGCCGAGACAGGGGGGACACCATATATTTT.

The gene calls are TRBV5-1 and TRBJ2-1; 12 nucleotides agree with TRBD2. This CDR3 has 15 amino acids. V lost 4 bases to trimming and J lost 8 bases; unmatched junction nucleotides: 7. Germline V gene data show CDR1 as SGHRS and CDR2 as YFSETQ. The CDR3 spells CASSQTSGSWYEQFF. CDR3 nucleotides: TGCGCCAGCAGCCAGACTAGCGGGAGTTGGTATGAGCAGTTCTTC.

This rearrangement joins TRBV3-1 (or the pseudogene TRBV3-2) to TRBJ1-5; tentatively, D is TRBD1 (6 bases). CDR3 length: 15 residues. CDR1 and CDR2 (germline): LGHDT, YNNKEL (reference sequence). Trimming pared 4 bases from V and 4 bases from J, leaving 14 bases between. The DNA of the CDR3 is TGTGCCAGCAGCCCTTCGCAGGACAGTAATCAGCCCCAGCATTTT. It is translated as CASSPSQDSNQPQHF.

The chain combines TRBV11-2 with TRBJ2-7; possibly TRBD2 for D (7 bases). Germline V CDR1 and CDR2: SGHAT, FQNNGV. This CDR3 spans 18 amino acids. V was cut by 5 bases and J by 3 bases, with 26 bases left in between. In nucleotides, the CDR3 is TGTGCCAGCAGCCAACCCCTGGGAGGGGGGGGGAAATTCTACGAGCAGTACTTC. This gives the protein CASSQPLGGGGKFYEQYF.

This clone has a handful of counts. The chain combines TRBV29-1 with TRBJ2-1, with TRBD1 matching 7 bases. This CDR3 comprises 17 residues. The germline V gene encodes CDR1 SQVTM and CDR2 ANQGSEA. CDR3 coding DNA: TGCAGGAGAAGGGGGCGCCAGGCCCAACACCTGAACAATGAGCAGTTCTTC. This encodes CRRRGRQAQHLNNEQFF.

The rearrangement links TRBV5-6 to TRBJ2-1, with D unresolved. Looked up from germline, CDR1 is SGHDT and CDR2 is YYEEEE. Trimming shortened V by 0 bases and J by 14 bases, and 9 bases separated the two germline ends. CDR3 size: 11 residues. The CDR3 sequence: CASSLEYSEFF. The DNA for the CDR3 is TGTGCCAGCAGCTTGGAGTATTCGGAGTTCTTC.

This clone has a handful of counts. The J gene is TRBJ2-1, the V gene TRBV9; the D gene is possibly TRBD2 (6 bases). The ends were cut back, 2 bases at V and 9 bases at J, with 15 bases in the middle. CDR3 length: 14 residues. CDR1 is SGDLS, CDR2 YYNGEE, per germline. DNA for the CDR3: TGTGCCAGCAGCGTTGGGACTGGAACAATTGAGCAGTTCTTC. Protein: CASSVGTGTIEQFF. The full variable domain, with the rest looked up from reference TRBV9 and TRBJ2-1, is DSGVTQTPKHLITATGQRVTLRCSPRSGDLSVYWYQQSLDQGLQFLIQYYNGEERAKGNILERFSAQQFPDLHSELNLSSLELGDSALYFCASSVGTGTIEQFFGPGTRLTVL.

The V call is TRBV7-8, the J call TRBJ1-2, with D hard to call. With 1 base removed from V and 5 bases from J, the gap between germline ends came to 14 bases. Per germline, CDR1 SGHVS and CDR2 FQNEAQ. This CDR3 comprises 15 residues. The CDR3 DNA follows: TGTGCCAGCAGCTTAGAACAGAGGGTAGAATATGGCTACACCTTC. Its protein product is CASSLEQRVEYGYTF.

The J gene is TRBJ2-1, the V gene TRBV10-3, with D possibly being TRBD2 (6 bases). The CDR3 contains 15 residues. Per the germline V gene, CDR1 is ENHRY and CDR2 is SYGVKD. Trimming took off 2 bases at V and 4 bases at J, with 12 bases between the two ends. CDR3 protein: CAISERTMLYNEQFF. The CDR3 DNA is TGTGCCATCAGTGAGCGGACTATGCTGTACAATGAGCAGTTCTTC.

The rearrangement joins TRBV7-9 to TRBJ2-5, with 9 bases matching TRBD2. V lost 5 bases to trimming and J lost 2 bases; unmatched junction nucleotides: 15. Germline V gene lookup returns CDR1 SEHNR and CDR2 FQNEAQ (reference sequence). CDR3 length: 18 residues. In nucleotides, the CDR3 is TGTGCCAGCAGCAAGGGACGGAGACTAGCGGCAATACAAGAGACCCAGTACTTC. Protein product: CASSKGRRLAAIQETQYF.

This clone was seen a single time. V usage is TRBV2 and J usage is TRBJ2-3; 13 bases line up with TRBD2. V lost 6 bases to trimming and J lost 6 bases; unmatched junction nucleotides: 6. From germline, CDR1 is SNHLY and CDR2 FYNNEI. The CDR3 is made up of 15 amino acids. CDR3 DNA: TGTGCCAGCAGACTAGCGGGAGGGCCTACCGATACGCAGTATTTT. It codes for CASRLAGGPTDTQYF.

The rearrangement links TRBV3-1 (or the pseudogene TRBV3-2) to TRBJ2-3; a weak D match, TRBD1 (6 bases). Trimming took off 0 bases at V and 7 bases at J, with 14 bases between the two ends. Germline lookup yields CDR1 LGHDT and CDR2 YNNKEL (reference sequence). The CDR3 has 15 residues. DNA of the CDR3: TGTGCCAGCAGCCAAGATCCAGGGGTCGGCTATACGCAGTATTTT. Translating it yields CASSQDPGVGYTQYF.

The rearrangement uses TRBV6-4 and TRBJ1-5; TRBD1 agrees at 10 bases. The CDR3 totals 16 residues. V lost 4 bases to trimming and J lost 6 bases; unmatched junction nucleotides: 9. Germline V lookup: CDR1 MRHNA, CDR2 SNTAGT. CDR3: CASSGETGGRAQPQHF. CDR3 in DNA: TGTGCCAGCAGTGGGGAGACAGGGGGCAGGGCTCAGCCCCAGCATTTT.

The J gene is TRBJ2-7, the V gene TRBV6-1, with D unresolved. Looked up from germline, CDR1 is MNHNS and CDR2 is SASEGT. The CDR3 extends over 13 amino acids. Trimming pared 4 bases from V and 3 bases from J, leaving 10 bases between. DNA of the CDR3: TGTGCCAGCAGTGGAGCACAGTTCTACGAGCAGTACTTC. Its translation is CASSGAQFYEQYF.

This clone was seen a handful of times. This chain joins TRBV11-2 and TRBJ2-2; 10 bases are a match to TRBD2. Losses at the gene ends were 5 bases for V and 2 bases for J; bases not matched to a gene: 2. The CDR3 is 15 amino acids. CDR1 is SGHAT and CDR2 is FQNNGV in the germline V gene. This CDR3 reads CASSRTSGNTGELFF. In DNA form, the CDR3 reads TGTGCCAGCAGCCGGACTAGCGGAAACACCGGGGAGCTGTTTTTT.

This clone was detected only a few times. The chain links TRBV9 to TRBJ1-6; no firm D call. Between the trimmed V and J ends, which lost 1 base and 8 bases, there was a span of 7 bases. The germline gives CDR1 SGDLS, CDR2 YYNGEE. The CDR3 runs to 13 residues. CDR3 bases: TGTGCCAGCAGCGTACGGTCCGATTCACCCCTCCACTTT. It codes for CASSVRSDSPLHF. Drawing the rest from reference TRBV9 and TRBJ1-6, the complete variable domain is DSGVTQTPKHLITATGQRVTLRCSPRSGDLSVYWYQQSLDQGLQFLIQYYNGEERAKGNILERFSAQQFPDLHSELNLSSLELGDSALYFCASSVRSDSPLHFGNGTRLTVT.

This sequence joins TRBV7-9 and TRBJ1-2, with D possibly being TRBD1 (6 bases). V lost 1 base to trimming and J lost 5 bases, with 14 bases between them. Germline assignment: CDR1 SEHNR and CDR2 FQNEAQ (reference sequence). This CDR3 region has 15 residues. The CDR3 DNA reads as TGTGCCAGCAGCTTAGGGACAGCCAATAATTATGGCTACACCTTC. The encoded protein is CASSLGTANNYGYTF.

The rearrangement joins TRBV11-3 to TRBJ2-2; D not resolved. Germline values: CDR1 SGHNT, CDR2 YENEEA. The CDR3 runs 13 residues. Trimming removed 5 bases from V and 1 base from J, with 5 bases in between. CDR3 sequence reads: CASSPQNTGELFF. DNA for the CDR3: TGTGCCAGCAGCCCCCAGAACACCGGGGAGCTGTTTTTT. Full variable domain (rest looked up from reference TRBV11-3 and TRBJ2-2): EAGVVQSPRYKIIEKKQPVAFWCNPISGHNTLYWYLQNLGQGPELLIRYENEEAVDDSQLPKDRFSAERLKGVDSTLKIQPAELGDSAVYLCASSPQNTGELFFGEGSRLTVL.

The chain links TRBV10-3 to TRBJ1-1; 12 bases match TRBD1. With 0 bases clipped from V and 3 bases from J, the junction kept 2 bases outside the gene matches. Germline V gives CDR1 ENHRY, CDR2 SYGVKD. The CDR3 is 16 residues long. CDR3 bases: TGTGCCATCAGTGAGTCCGGGACAGGGGGCTACACTGAAGCTTTCTTT. This translates into CAISESGTGGYTEAFF.

The chain joins TRBV5-1 to TRBJ2-5; the match to TRBD1 covers 8 bases. In germline, CDR1 is SGHRS, CDR2 YFSETQ. Trimming cost V 6 bases and J 2 bases; bases outside gene matches: 9. The CDR3 loop spans 15 amino acids. DNA for the CDR3: TGCGCCAGCAACCGCCAGGGGGCGGCTCAAGAGACCCAGTACTTC. It specifies CASNRQGAAQETQYF.

The J gene is TRBJ2-7, the V gene TRBV6-2 or TRBV6-3; D gene unclear. Per germline, CDR1 MNHEY and CDR2 SVGEGT. CDR3 length: 10 residues. The V end lost 5 bases, the J end lost 8 bases, and 7 bases lay between the germline ends. The CDR3 DNA is TGTGCCAGCAGTCAGCGAAAGCAGTACTTC. It is translated as CASSQRKQYF.

This chain connects TRBV30 to TRBJ2-7, with 13 bases matching TRBD2. This CDR3 region has 16 residues. The V gene's germline CDR1 is GTSNPN and CDR2 SVGIG (reference sequence). Trimming cost V 5 bases and J 3 bases; bases outside gene matches: 10. As DNA, the CDR3 is TGTGCCTGGGGACTAGCGGGAGTTCTGCACAACTACGAGCAGTACTTC. This sequence encodes CAWGLAGVLHNYEQYF.

CDR3 protein: CASSLDSLETQYF. The CDR3 nucleotides are TGTGCCAGCAGCTTAGACAGTTTGGAGACCCAGTACTTC. The rearrangement joins TRBV7-8 to TRBJ2-5; D unclear. The CDR3 runs 13 residues. CDR1 SGHVS and CDR2 FQNEAQ come from the germline V gene. V lost 1 base, J lost 5 bases, and 8 bases lay in between.

The V gene is TRBV12-3 or TRBV12-4, the J gene TRBJ1-3; D remains unclear. Trimming pared 3 bases from V and 0 bases from J, leaving 3 bases between. The CDR3 is made up of 13 amino acids. Here the CDR3 reads CASSFVSGNTIYF. CDR3 bases: TGTGCCAGCAGTTTCGTCTCTGGAAACACCATATATTTT.

The chain links TRBV29-1 to TRBJ1-1, with 7 bases matching TRBD1. The length of the CDR3 is 13 residues. Per germline, CDR1 SQVTM and CDR2 ANQGSEA. V lost 7 bases and J lost 2; bases outside the gene matches: 7. The CDR3 loop reads CSGSDRFNTEAFF. The CDR3 DNA reads as TGCAGCGGATCGGACAGGTTTAACACTGAAGCTTTCTTT.

For the CDR3, the DNA is TGTGCCAGCAGCCCTCAGGGGGATGGAAACACCATATATTTT. The encoded protein is CASSPQGDGNTIYF. The V and J genes are TRBV9 and TRBJ1-3; 7 bases align to TRBD1. The CDR3 runs to 14 residues. The V gene end was trimmed by 4 bases and the J gene end by 3 bases; junction bases not matched to a gene: 4. Germline V gene data show CDR1 as SGDLS and CDR2 as YYNGEE.

CDR3 DNA sequence: TGTGCCAGCAGTTTACCCCGAGGTGCAGGGAACACAGATACGCAGTATTTT. Translated, it gives CASSLPRGAGNTDTQYF. The V gene is TRBV28, the J gene TRBJ2-3; possible D gene TRBD1, 5 bases. The V and J ends lost 2 bases and 2 bases respectively, with 17 bases between them. This CDR3 has 17 amino acids. Germline assignment: CDR1 MDHEN and CDR2 SYDVKM.